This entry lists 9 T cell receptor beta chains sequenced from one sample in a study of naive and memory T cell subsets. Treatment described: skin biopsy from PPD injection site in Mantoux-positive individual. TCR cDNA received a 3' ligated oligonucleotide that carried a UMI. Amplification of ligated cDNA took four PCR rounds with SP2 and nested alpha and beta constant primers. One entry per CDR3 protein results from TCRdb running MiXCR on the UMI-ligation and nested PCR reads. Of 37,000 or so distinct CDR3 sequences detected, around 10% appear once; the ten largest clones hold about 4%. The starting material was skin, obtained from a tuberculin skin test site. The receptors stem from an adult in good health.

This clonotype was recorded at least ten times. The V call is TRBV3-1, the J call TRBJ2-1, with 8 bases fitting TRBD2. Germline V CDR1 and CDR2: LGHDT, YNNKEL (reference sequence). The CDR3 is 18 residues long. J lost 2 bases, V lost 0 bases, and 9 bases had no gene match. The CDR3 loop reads CASSQDQSGSGAYNEQFF. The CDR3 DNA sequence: TGTGCCAGCAGCCAAGATCAAAGCGGGAGCGGGGCCTACAATGAGCAGTTCTTC.

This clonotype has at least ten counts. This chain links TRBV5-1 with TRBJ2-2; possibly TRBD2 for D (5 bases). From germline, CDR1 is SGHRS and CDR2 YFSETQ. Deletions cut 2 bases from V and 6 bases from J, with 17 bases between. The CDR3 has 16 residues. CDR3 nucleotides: TGCGCCAGCAGCTTAAGCGGCCCTCAGGTGGCCGGGGAGCTGTTTTTT. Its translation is CASSLSGPQVAGELFF.

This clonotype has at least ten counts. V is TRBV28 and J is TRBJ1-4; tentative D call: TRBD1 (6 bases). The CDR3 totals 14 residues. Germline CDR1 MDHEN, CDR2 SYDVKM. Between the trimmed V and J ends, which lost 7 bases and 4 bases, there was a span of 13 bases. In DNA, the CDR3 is TGTGCCAGCACCAAGGACAGCCTTAATGAAAAACTGTTTTTT. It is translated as CASTKDSLNEKLFF.

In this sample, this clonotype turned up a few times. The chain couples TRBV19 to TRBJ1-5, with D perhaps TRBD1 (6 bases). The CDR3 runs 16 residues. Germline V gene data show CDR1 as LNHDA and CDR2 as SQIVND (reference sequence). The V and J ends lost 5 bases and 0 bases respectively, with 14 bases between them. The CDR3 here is CASSYTGSNSNQPQHF. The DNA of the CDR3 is TGTGCCAGTAGTTATACAGGGTCAAATAGCAATCAGCCCCAGCATTTT.

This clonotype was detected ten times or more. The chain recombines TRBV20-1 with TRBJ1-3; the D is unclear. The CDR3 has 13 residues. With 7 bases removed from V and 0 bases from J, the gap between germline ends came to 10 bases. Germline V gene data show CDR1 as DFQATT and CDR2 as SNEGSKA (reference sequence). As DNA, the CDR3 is TGCAGTGTATTTGGTAGCTCTGGAAACACCATATATTTT. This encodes CSVFGSSGNTIYF.

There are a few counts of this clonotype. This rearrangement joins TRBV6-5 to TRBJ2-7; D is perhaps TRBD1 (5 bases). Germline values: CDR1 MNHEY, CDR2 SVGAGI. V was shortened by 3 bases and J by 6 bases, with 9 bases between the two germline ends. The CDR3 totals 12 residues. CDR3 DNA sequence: TGTGCCAGCAGTTATATGGGGCGCGAGCAGTACTTC. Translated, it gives CASSYMGREQYF.

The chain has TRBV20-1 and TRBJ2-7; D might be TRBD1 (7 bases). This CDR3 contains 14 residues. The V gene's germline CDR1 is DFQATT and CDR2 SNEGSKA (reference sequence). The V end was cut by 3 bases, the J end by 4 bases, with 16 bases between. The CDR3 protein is CSARSATGRYEQYF. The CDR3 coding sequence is TGCAGTGCTAGGAGTGCGACAGGGAGGTACGAGCAGTACTTC.

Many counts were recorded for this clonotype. The CDR3 spells CASSAGLFPNSPLHF. The CDR3 nucleotides are TGTGCCAGCAGCGCCGGACTGTTCCCTAATTCACCCCTCCACTTT. The chain uses TRBV2 and TRBJ1-6; D uncertain. The V end lost 6 bases, the J end lost 6 bases, and 15 bases lay between the germline ends. The CDR3 runs 15 residues. Germline values: CDR1 SNHLY, CDR2 FYNNEI.

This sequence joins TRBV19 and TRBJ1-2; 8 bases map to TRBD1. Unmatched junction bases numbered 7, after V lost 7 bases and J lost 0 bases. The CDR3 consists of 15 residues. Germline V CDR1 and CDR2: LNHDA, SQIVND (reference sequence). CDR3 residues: CASTHWTGSNYGYTF. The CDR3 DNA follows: TGTGCCAGTACCCATTGGACAGGGTCTAACTATGGCTACACCTTC.